The 18 T cell receptor beta chains below all came from one sample that was sequenced in a study of vaccination effects on CD4 cells after COVID-19. Viral peptide pools were used in the ViraFEST assay to expand antigen-specific CD4+ T cells, and sequencing came afterward. The culture ran for nine to ten days, and then CD4+ T cells were isolated. All study participants received two doses of BNT162b2 or mRNA-1273 vaccine. The antigens these receptors bind are not known. The table came from immunoSEQ multiplex PCR; TCRdb's copy has only in-frame clones and leaves some out. The sample yields over 14,000 clones, about 72% seen once. The sample in question was CD4+ T cells from PBMCs cultured with SARS-CoV-2 spike peptides, obtained after COVID-19 vaccination. These receptors came from a human donor who received a COVID-19 vaccine.

The genes are TRBV19 and TRBJ2-5; D is possibly TRBD1 (5 bases). This CDR3 has 14 amino acids. Germline V gene data show CDR1 as LNHDA and CDR2 as SQIVND (reference sequence). Trimming removed 2 bases at V and 4 bases at J, with 11 bases between. The CDR3 loop is CASSIPREGETQYF. CDR3 nucleotides: TGTGCCAGTAGTATACCCAGGGAAGGAGAGACCCAGTACTTC.

This clone is classed as medium-sized. The chain uses TRBV19 and TRBJ1-2, with D hard to call. Trimming removed 5 bases from V and 4 bases from J, with 17 bases in between. The CDR3 runs to 15 residues. Germline values: CDR1 LNHDA, CDR2 SQIVND (reference sequence). The CDR3 loop is CASSSTASSSYGYTF. CDR3 in DNA: TGTGCCAGTAGTTCAACCGCCTCTTCCTCCTATGGCTACACCTTC.

This clone was picked up a small number of times. The DNA of the CDR3 is TGTGCCAGCAGCCAAAGGAACAGCGGGAGAGCTAACAGCTCCTACGAGCAGTACTTC. Amino acid sequence: CASSQRNSGRANSSYEQYF. The chain joins TRBV4-2 to TRBJ2-7; 8 positions agree with TRBD2. The CDR3 loop spans 19 amino acids. V shed 2 bases, J shed 0 bases, and the junction held 15 bases outside the gene matches. Germline V gives CDR1 LGHNA, CDR2 YNFKEQ.

V and J are TRBV28 and TRBJ2-7; D gene uncertain. The germline gives CDR1 MDHEN, CDR2 SYDVKM. V lost 3 bases, J lost 0 bases, and 0 bases lay in between. The CDR3 has 11 amino acids. DNA of the CDR3: TGTGCCAGCAGTTTCTCCTACGAGCAGTACTTC. Amino acids: CASSFSYEQYF.

V gene TRBV29-1 combines with J gene TRBJ2-6; possibly TRBD2 for D (7 bases). From germline, CDR1 is SQVTM and CDR2 ANQGSEA. Trimming left V 5 bases short and J 3 bases short, with 14 bases between. The CDR3 runs to 15 residues. The CDR3 DNA reads TGCAGCGTTCTAGGGGGGGGCAGTGGGGCCAACGTCCTGACTTTC. Its protein is CSVLGGGSGANVLTF.

Only one count was recorded for this clone. The chain combines TRBV5-4 with TRBJ2-3; D is unclear. V lost 0 bases and J lost 6, with 5 bases in between. The CDR3 sequence is 12 residues long. Germline V lookup: CDR1 SGHNT, CDR2 YYREEE (reference sequence). The DNA of the CDR3 is TGTGCCAGCAGCTTGGAGTGGGATACGCAGTATTTT. It specifies CASSLEWDTQYF.

V is TRBV5-1 and J is TRBJ2-7; TRBD1 matches at 8 bases. Germline V gene sequence: CDR1 SGHRS, CDR2 YFSETQ. This CDR3 has 15 amino acids. Losses at the gene ends were 4 bases for V and 3 bases for J; bases not matched to a gene: 9. The CDR3 sequence: CASSLNTGGGYEQYF. In DNA, the CDR3 is TGCGCCAGCAGCCTAAATACAGGGGGAGGCTACGAGCAGTACTTC.

This clone was detected only a few times. Additional DNA sequences in this sample encode the identical CDR3. The chain recombines TRBV7-9 with TRBJ2-2; D assignment may be TRBD1 or TRBD2 (6 bases each). Trimming stripped 0 bases from V and 6 bases from J, with 11 bases between. This CDR3 has 15 residues. Germline V gives CDR1 SEHNR, CDR2 FQNEAQ (reference sequence). CDR3 protein: CASSLARGAAGELFF. The DNA of the CDR3 is TGTGCCAGCAGCTTAGCGAGGGGGGCCGCCGGGGAGCTGTTTTTT.

The CDR3 DNA is TGTGCCAGCTCACCTAACCCCCTTTCCTACAATGAGCAGTTCTTC. It encodes CASSPNPLSYNEQFF. V gene TRBV18 combines with J gene TRBJ2-1; D call uncertain. The V and J ends lost 3 bases and 1 base respectively, with 10 bases between them. The V gene's germline CDR1 is KGHSH and CDR2 LQKENI. The CDR3 spans 15 residues.

The chain carries TRBV18 and TRBJ2-7; TRBD2 matches at 9 bases. The CDR3 loop spans 15 amino acids. Germline V gene sequence: CDR1 KGHSH, CDR2 LQKENI. V was clipped by 3 bases and J by 1 base; unmatched bases: 4. The CDR3 is CASSPSGGRSYEQYF. Here the CDR3 DNA reads TGTGCCAGCTCACCGAGCGGGGGGAGGTCCTACGAGCAGTACTTC.

DNA for the CDR3: TGTGCCAGCAGTTTGCCGGGAGCCCCATACAATGAGCAGTTCTTC. It is translated as CASSLPGAPYNEQFF. The V and J genes are TRBV28 and TRBJ2-1; maybe TRBD2 (6 bases). V shed 3 bases and J shed 4 bases, with 13 bases lying between them. Looked up from germline, CDR1 is MDHEN and CDR2 is SYDVKM. This CDR3 has 15 residues.

Only a few counts were recorded for this clone. V is TRBV12-2 and J is TRBJ2-1; TRBD2 is the table's D call, not checked against the DNA. TRBV12-2 is assigned pseudogene status. The CDR3 is made up of 17 amino acids. In nucleotides, the CDR3 is TGTGCAAGTCGCTTAACCCGCCTAGCGGGACCCTACAATGAGCAGTTCTTC. This encodes CASRLTRLAGPYNEQFF.

In this sample, this clone turned up once. The gene calls are TRBV21-1 and TRBJ2-3; the table's TRBD2 call for D was not verified on the DNA. TRBV21-1 is tagged as a pseudogene. The CDR3 sequence is 16 residues long. Written as DNA, the CDR3 is TGTGCCAGCAGCATTCGCGGGAGTGGGGGGACAGATACGCAGTATTTT. The encoded protein is CASSIRGSGGTDTQYF.

The genes are TRBV5-1 and TRBJ2-1; D is undetermined. Germline CDR1 is SGHRS and CDR2 is YFSETQ. CDR3 size: 15 residues. V gave up 1 base and J gave up 4 bases, with 12 bases separating them. The DNA for the CDR3 is TGCGCCAGCAGCTTGTACTTGGGCTCTTACAATGAGCAGTTCTTC. Translated, it gives CASSLYLGSYNEQFF.

The chain recombines TRBV4-1 with TRBJ2-1, with TRBD2 identical over 12 bases. After removal of 5 bases from V and 1 base from J, the junction contained 6 bases not matched to a gene. This CDR3 has 17 residues. Germline CDR1 is MGHRA and CDR2 is YSYEKL. DNA for the CDR3: TGCGCCAGCAGCAAGAGTCTAGCGGGGGGGTCCTACAATGAGCAGTTCTTC. This gives the protein CASSKSLAGGSYNEQFF.

This clone was seen a handful of times. The V and J genes are TRBV19 and TRBJ1-5, with 10 nucleotides matching TRBD1. V dropped 5 bases and J dropped 4; count of bases not matched to a gene: 2. This CDR3 has 14 amino acids. CDR1 LNHDA and CDR2 SQIVND come from the germline V gene (reference sequence). CDR3 protein: CASSGGQGNQPQHF. CDR3 sequence (DNA): TGTGCCAGTAGTGGGGGACAGGGGAATCAGCCCCAGCATTTT.

The J gene is TRBJ2-1, the V gene TRBV18; D gene uncertain. CDR3 length: 13 amino acids. The V gene's germline CDR1 is KGHSH and CDR2 LQKENI. The ends were cut back, 6 bases at V and 6 bases at J, with 12 bases in the middle. The CDR3 coding sequence is TGTGCCAGCTCGCTGGACCGGGCCAATGAGCAGTTCTTC. Amino acids: CASSLDRANEQFF.

As DNA, the CDR3 is TGTGCCAGTAGTAACCCCTCAAGACAGGGGAGCACCATATATTTT. Its translation is CASSNPSRQGSTIYF. The chain uses TRBV19 and TRBJ1-3; 8 bases are shared with TRBD1. This CDR3 has 15 amino acids. Germline V gene data show CDR1 as LNHDA and CDR2 as SQIVND (reference sequence). V was pared by 4 bases and J by 9 bases, with 11 bases of the junction left unmatched.